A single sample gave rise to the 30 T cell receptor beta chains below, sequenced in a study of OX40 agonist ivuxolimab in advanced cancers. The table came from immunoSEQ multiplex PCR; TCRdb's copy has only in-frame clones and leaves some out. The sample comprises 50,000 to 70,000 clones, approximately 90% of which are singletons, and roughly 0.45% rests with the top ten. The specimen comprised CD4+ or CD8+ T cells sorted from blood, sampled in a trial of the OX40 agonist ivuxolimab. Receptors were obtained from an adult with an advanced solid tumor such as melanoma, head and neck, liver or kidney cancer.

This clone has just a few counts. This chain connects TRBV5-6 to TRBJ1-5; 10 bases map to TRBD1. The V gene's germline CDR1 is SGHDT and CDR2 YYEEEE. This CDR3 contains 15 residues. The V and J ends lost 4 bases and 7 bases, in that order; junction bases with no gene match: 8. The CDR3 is CASSRDRGGRQPQHF. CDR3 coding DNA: TGTGCCAGCAGCCGGGACAGGGGAGGACGGCAGCCCCAGCATTTT.

CDR3 sequence: CASPGARDWTGELFF. The CDR3 region has the DNA TGTGCCAGCCCCGGGGCGAGGGATTGGACCGGGGAGCTGTTTTTT. The chain uses TRBV7-9 and TRBJ2-2, with D perhaps being TRBD1 or TRBD2 (5 bases each). CDR1 SEHNR and CDR2 FQNEAQ come from the germline V gene (reference sequence). Trimming pared 8 bases from V and 5 bases from J, leaving 18 bases between. The CDR3 is 15 amino acids.

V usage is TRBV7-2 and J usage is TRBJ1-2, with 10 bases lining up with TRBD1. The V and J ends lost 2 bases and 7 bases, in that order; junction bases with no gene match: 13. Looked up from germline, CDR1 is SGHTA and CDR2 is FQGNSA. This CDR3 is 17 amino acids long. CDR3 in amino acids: CASSLFPPGQGSGGYTF. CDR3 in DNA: TGTGCCAGCAGCTTATTCCCCCCGGGACAGGGGTCGGGTGGCTACACCTTC.

Written as DNA, the CDR3 is TGTGCCAGCAGCTTCCAGGGGGGGTCATACAATGAGCAGTTCTTC. Translating it yields CASSFQGGSYNEQFF. The chain recombines TRBV7-2 with TRBJ2-1; either TRBD1 or TRBD2 may supply D (7 bases each). This CDR3 spans 15 amino acids. The germline V and J ends were trimmed by 3 bases and 4 bases, with 13 bases remaining between them. Germline V CDR1 and CDR2: SGHTA, FQGNSA.

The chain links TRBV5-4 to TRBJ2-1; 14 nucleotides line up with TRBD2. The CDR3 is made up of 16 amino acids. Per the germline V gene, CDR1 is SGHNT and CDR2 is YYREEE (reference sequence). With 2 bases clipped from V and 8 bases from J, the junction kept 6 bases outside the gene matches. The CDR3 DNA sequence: TGTGCCAGCAGCTTACGACTAGCGGGAGGGCCGGATGAGCAGTTCTTC. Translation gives CASSLRLAGGPDEQFF.

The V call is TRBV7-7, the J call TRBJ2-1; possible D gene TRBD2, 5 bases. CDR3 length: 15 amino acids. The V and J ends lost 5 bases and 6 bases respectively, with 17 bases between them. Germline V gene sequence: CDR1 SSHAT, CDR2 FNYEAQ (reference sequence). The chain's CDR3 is CASSPSWGEGNEQFF. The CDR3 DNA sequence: TGTGCCAGCAGCCCCAGCTGGGGAGAGGGCAATGAGCAGTTCTTC. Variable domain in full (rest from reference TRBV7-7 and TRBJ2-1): GAGVSQSPRYKVTKRGQDVTLRCDPISSHATLYWYQQALGQGPEFLTYFNYEAQPDKSGLPSDRFSAERPEGSISTLTIQRTEQRDSAMYRCASSPSWGEGNEQFFGPGTRLTVL.

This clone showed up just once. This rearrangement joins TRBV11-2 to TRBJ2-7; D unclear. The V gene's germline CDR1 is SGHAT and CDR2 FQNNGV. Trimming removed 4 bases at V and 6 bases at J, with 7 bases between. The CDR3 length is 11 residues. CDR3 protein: CASSSGGEQYF. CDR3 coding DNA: TGTGCCAGCAGCTCAGGCGGCGAGCAGTACTTC.

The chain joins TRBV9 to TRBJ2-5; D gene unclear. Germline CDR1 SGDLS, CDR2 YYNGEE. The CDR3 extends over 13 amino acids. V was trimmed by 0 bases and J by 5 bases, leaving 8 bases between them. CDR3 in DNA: TGTGCCAGCAGCGTAGCGATAGGGGAGACCCAGTACTTC. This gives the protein CASSVAIGETQYF.

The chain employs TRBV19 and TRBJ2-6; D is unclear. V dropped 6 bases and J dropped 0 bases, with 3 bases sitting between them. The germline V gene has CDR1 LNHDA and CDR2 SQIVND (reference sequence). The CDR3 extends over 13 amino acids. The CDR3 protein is CASRVSGANVLTF. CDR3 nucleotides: TGTGCCAGTAGGGTCTCTGGGGCCAACGTCCTGACTTTC.

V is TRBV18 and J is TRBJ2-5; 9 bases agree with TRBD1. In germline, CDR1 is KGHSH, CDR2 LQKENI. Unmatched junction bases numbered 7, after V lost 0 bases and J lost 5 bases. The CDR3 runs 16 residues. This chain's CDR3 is CASSPPRDRVWETQYF. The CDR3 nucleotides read TGTGCCAGCTCACCACCGCGGGACAGGGTTTGGGAGACCCAGTACTTC.

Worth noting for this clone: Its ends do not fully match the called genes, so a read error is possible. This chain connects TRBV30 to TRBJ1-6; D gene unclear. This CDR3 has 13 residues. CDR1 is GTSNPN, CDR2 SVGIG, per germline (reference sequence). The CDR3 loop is CAWSPDGNSPLHF. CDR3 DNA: TGCGCCTGGAGTCCGGACGGGAATTCACCCCTCCACTTT. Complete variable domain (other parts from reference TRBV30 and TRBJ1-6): SQTIHQWPATLVQPVGSPLSLECTVEGTSNPNLYWYRQAAGRGLQLLFYSVGIGQISSEVPQNLSASRPQDRQFILSSKKLLLSDSGFYLCAWSPDGNSPLHFGNGTRLTVT.

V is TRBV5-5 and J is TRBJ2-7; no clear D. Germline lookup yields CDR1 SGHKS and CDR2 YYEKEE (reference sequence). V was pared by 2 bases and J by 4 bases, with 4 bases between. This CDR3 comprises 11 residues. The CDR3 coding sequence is TGTGCCAGCAGCTTTGGGTACGAGCAGTACTTC. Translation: CASSFGYEQYF.

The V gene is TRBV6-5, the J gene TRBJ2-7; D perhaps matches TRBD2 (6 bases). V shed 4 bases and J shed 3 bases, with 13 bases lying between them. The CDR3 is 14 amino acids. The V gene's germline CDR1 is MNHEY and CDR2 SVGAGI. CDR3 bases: TGTGCCAGCAGTTCCCGGGACTCTCACTACGAGCAGTACTTC. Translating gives CASSSRDSHYEQYF.

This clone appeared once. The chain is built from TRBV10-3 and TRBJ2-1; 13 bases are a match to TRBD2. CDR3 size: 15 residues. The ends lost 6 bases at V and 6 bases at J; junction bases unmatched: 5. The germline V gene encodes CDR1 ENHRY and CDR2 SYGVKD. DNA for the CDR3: TGTGCCATCAGAGCGGGGACTAGCGGGATCAATGAGCAGTTCTTC. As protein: CAIRAGTSGINEQFF.

The DNA for the CDR3 is TGTGCCAGCAGCGTAACTAGCGGGAGGGACTACACCGGGGAGCTGTTTTTT. Translation gives CASSVTSGRDYTGELFF. This rearrangement joins TRBV9 to TRBJ2-2, with TRBD2 matching 13 bases. The CDR3 has 17 amino acids. The V gene end was trimmed by 1 base and the J gene end by 3 bases; junction bases not matched to a gene: 3. The germline V gene encodes CDR1 SGDLS and CDR2 YYNGEE.

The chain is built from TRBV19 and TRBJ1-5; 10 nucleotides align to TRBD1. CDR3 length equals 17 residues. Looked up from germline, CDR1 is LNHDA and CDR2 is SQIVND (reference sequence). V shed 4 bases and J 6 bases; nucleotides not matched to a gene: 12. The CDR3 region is CASSTPSVGTGVQPQHF. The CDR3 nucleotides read TGTGCCAGTAGTACCCCCTCCGTTGGGACAGGGGTTCAGCCCCAGCATTTT.

The CDR3 sequence is CASSDPRQGGTGELFF. CDR3 nucleotides: TGTGCCAGCAGTGACCCACGACAGGGTGGGACCGGGGAGCTGTTTTTT. This chain uses TRBV25-1 with TRBJ2-2; 7 nucleotides agree with TRBD1. J was trimmed by 5 bases and V by 3 bases; bases with no gene match: 9. The CDR3 extends over 16 amino acids. Germline lookup yields CDR1 MGHDK and CDR2 SYGVNS.

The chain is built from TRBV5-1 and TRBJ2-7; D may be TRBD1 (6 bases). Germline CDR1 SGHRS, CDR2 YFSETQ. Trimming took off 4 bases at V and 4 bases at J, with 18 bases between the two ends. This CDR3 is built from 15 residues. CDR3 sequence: CASSLDGVQGYEQYF. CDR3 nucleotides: TGCGCCAGCAGCCTGGATGGGGTCCAGGGGTACGAGCAGTACTTC.

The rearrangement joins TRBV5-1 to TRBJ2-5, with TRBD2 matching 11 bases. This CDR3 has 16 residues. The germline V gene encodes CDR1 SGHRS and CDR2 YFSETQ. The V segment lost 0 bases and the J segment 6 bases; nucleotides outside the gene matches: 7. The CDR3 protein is CASSLEIAGGLKTQYF. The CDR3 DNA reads TGCGCCAGCAGCTTGGAGATAGCGGGAGGGTTAAAGACCCAGTACTTC.

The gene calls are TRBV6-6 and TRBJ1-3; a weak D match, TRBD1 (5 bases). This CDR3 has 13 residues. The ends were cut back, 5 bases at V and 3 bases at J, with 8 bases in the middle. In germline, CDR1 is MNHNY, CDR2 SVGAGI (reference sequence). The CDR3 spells CASSHQGGNTIYF. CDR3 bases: TGTGCCAGCAGTCATCAGGGTGGAAACACCATATATTTT.

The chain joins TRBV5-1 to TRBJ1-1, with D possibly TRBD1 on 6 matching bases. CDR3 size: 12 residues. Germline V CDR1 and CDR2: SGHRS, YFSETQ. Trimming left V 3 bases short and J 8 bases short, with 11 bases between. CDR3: CASSSSGEEAFF. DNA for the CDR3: TGCGCCAGCAGCTCTTCAGGGGAGGAAGCTTTCTTT.

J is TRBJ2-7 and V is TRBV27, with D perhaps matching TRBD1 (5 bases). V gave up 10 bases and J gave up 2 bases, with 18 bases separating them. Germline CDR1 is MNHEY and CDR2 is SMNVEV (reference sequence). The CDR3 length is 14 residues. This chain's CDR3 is CATKPLQETYEQYF. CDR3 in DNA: TGTGCCACTAAACCTCTACAGGAGACCTACGAGCAGTACTTC.

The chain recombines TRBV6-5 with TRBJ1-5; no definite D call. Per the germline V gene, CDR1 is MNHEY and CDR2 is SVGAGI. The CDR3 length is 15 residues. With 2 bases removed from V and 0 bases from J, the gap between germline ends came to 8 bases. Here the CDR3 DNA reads TGTGCCAGCAGTTACGAAGCGGATAGCAATCAGCCCCAGCATTTT. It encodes CASSYEADSNQPQHF.

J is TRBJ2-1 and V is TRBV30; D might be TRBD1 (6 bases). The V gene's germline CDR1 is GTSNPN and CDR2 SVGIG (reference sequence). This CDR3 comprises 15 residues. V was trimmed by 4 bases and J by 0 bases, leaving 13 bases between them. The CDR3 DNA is TGTGCCTGGAAAATTGACAGGACCTCCTACAATGAGCAGTTCTTC. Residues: CAWKIDRTSYNEQFF.

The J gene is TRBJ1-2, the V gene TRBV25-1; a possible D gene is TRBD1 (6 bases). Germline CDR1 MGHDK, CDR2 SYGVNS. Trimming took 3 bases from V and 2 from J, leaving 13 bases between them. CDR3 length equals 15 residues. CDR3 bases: TGTGCCAGCAGTGACCCCAAGCAGGGGAACTATGGCTACACCTTC. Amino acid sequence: CASSDPKQGNYGYTF.

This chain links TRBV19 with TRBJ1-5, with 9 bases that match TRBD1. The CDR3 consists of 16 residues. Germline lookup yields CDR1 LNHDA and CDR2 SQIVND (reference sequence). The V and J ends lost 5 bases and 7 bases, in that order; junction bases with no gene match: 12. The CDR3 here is CASSPESGQGVQPQHF. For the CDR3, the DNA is TGTGCCAGTAGTCCCGAATCGGGACAGGGAGTCCAGCCCCAGCATTTT. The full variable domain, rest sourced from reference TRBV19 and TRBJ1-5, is DGGITQSPKYLFRKEGQNVTLSCEQNLNHDAMYWYRQDPGQGLRLIYYSQIVNDFQKGDIAEGYSVSREKKESFPLTVTSAQKNPTAFYLCASSPESGQGVQPQHFGDGTRLSIL.

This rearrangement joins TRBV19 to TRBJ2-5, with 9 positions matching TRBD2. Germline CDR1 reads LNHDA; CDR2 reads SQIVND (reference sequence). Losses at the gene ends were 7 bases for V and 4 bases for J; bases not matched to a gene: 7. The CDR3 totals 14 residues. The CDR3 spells CASKAGGPLETQYF. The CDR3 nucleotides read TGTGCCAGTAAGGCGGGAGGGCCATTAGAGACCCAGTACTTC. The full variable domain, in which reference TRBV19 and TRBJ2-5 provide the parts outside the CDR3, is DGGITQSPKYLFRKEGQNVTLSCEQNLNHDAMYWYRQDPGQGLRLIYYSQIVNDFQKGDIAEGYSVSREKKESFPLTVTSAQKNPTAFYLCASKAGGPLETQYFGPGTRLLVL.

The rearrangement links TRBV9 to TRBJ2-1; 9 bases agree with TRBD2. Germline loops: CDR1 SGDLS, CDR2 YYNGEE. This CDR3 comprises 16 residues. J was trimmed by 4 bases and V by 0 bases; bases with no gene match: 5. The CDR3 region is CASSVVPAGGYNEQFF. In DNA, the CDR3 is TGTGCCAGCAGCGTAGTGCCAGCGGGAGGTTACAATGAGCAGTTCTTC.

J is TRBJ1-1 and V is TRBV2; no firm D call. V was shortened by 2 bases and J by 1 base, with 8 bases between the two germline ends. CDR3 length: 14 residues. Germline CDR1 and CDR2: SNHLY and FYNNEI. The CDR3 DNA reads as TGTGCCAGCAGTGAAAGGACGCAGAACACTGAAGCTTTCTTT. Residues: CASSERTQNTEAFF.

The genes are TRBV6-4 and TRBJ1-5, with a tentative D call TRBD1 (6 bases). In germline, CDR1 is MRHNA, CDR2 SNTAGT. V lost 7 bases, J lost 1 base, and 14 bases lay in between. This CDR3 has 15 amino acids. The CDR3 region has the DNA TGTGCCAGCACCAGGGGCCGGAGAAGCAATCAGCCCCAGCATTTT. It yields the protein CASTRGRRSNQPQHF.